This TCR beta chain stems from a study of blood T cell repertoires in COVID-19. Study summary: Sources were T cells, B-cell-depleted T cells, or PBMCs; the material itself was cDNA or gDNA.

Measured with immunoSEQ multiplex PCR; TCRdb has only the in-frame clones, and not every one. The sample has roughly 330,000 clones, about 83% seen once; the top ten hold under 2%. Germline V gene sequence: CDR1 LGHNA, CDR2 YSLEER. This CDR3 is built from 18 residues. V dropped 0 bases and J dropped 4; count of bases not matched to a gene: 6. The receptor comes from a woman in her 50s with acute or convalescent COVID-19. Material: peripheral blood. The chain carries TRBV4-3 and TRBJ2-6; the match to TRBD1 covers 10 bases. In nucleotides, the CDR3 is TGCGCCAGCAGCCAAGACGGGACAGGGGCAAACGGGGCCAACGTCCTGACTTTC. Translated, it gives CASSQDGTGANGANVLTF.